What follows is one TCR beta chain and its context. Its antigen remains unidentified. Nothing much larger sits one base from this clone, and base qualities are not available. The CDR3 measures 16 amino acids from cysteine to phenylalanine. Only the CDR3 portion is preserved as DNA: 48 bases, with reading frame beginning at the first base. V has 2 bases trimmed and J has 0 bases trimmed; junction bases matching no gene number 1. Per the germline V gene, SGHNT is the CDR1 and YENEEA is the CDR2. The entry originates in a study of blood T cell repertoires in COVID-19 (dated by TCRdb to 2020 to 2021). Context from the whole study: Samples from collaborators originated in the United States, Italy and Spain and spanned both the acute and convalescent phases of COVID-19. The prospective study material was composed of cDNA or gDNA derived from T cells, B-cell-depleted T cells, or PBMCs. Sample metadata almost always included a de-identified subject ID, COVID-19 status, age in years and sex. Samples were obtained from the ongoing ImmuneRACE study (first 160 participants) and from 1,254 subjects provided by 6 global collaborators. Subjects who had been exposed to COVID-19, were actively infected with it, or had recovered from it provided the deeply sampled blood TCRbeta repertoires that made up the dataset. The repertoires were released in a freely available public database intended as a resource for research on the immune response to SARS-CoV-2. Where HLA class I and class II types were available, the types were taken from metadata supplied by the sample provider, not from assay-based typing. Study-level results and caveats: The amount of clinical and demographic metadata varied by source and participant and was provided uncurated.

TCRbeta CDR3 regions were amplified from genomic DNA by means of the immunoSEQ Assay, a bias-controlled multiplex PCR. The authors' pipeline ran thus. The number of nucleated cells in each sample was estimated by amplification of reference gene primers within the assay. To quantify the absolute abundance of each unique TCRbeta CDR3 rearrangement, sequence reads were collapsed and filtered. Productive Simpson clonality was computed per sample as the square root of Simpson's diversity index over productive rearrangements. What TCRdb holds here is the immuneACCESS table cut down to in-frame rearrangements. Part of the clones is not present; checked against another copy, under half of the missing clones reflect an unresolved V gene, and the others are unexplained. Clonal size and the V and J genes are those of that table, whereas D and trimming came from the DNA. For this sample there are roughly 260,000 clones; about 88% appear just once. The ten largest clones add up to around 2% of the sample.

Samples from volunteer blood donors who had recovered from COVID-19 were contributed by a second Seattle source. Collaborating institutions collected whole blood in K2EDTA tubes following their own protocols. For TCRbeta analysis, collaborators shipped samples as frozen whole blood, isolated PBMCs, or DNA extracted from either of those sample types. This sequence was found in a middle-aged woman who had recovered from COVID-19. The sample comprised peripheral blood. The rearrangement combines TRBV11-3 with TRBJ2-1; 10 bases in between match TRBD2. Here the CDR3 is given as CASSLPSGSSYNEQFF. In nucleotides, the sequence is TGTGCCAGCAGCTTACCTAGCGGGAGCTCCTACAATGAGCAGTTCTTC.